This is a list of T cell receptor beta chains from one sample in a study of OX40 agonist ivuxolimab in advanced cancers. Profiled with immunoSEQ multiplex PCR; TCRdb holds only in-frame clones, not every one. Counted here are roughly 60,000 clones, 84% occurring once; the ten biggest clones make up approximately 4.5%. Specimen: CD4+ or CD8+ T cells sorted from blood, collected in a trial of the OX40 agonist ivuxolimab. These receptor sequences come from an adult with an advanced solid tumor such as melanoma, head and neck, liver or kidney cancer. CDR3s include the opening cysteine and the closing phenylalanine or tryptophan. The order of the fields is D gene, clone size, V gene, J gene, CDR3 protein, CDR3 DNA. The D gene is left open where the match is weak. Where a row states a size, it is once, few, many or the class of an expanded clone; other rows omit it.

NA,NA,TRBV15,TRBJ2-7,CATSRDRPGDEQYF,TGTGCCACCAGCAGAGATCGGCCGGGTGACGAGCAGTACTTC
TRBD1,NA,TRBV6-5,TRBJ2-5,CASSQRGRETQYF,TGTGCCAGCAGTCAGAGGGGGCGGGAGACCCAGTACTTC
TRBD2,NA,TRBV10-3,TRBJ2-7,CAISVSGAPFQYEQYF,TGTGCCATCAGTGTTAGCGGGGCCCCCTTCCAATACGAGCAGTACTTC
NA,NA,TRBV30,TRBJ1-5,CAWNIGGNQPQHF,TGTGCCTGGAACATAGGGGGCAATCAGCCCCAGCATTTT
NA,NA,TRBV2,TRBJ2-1,CASSGRRGEQFF,TGTGCCAGCAGTGGGAGGCGGGGTGAGCAGTTCTTC
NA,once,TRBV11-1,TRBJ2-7,CASSLFPDGDYEQYF,TGTGCCAGCAGCTTATTCCCGGACGGAGACTACGAGCAGTACTTC
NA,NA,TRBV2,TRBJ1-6,CASSVSPPTLHF,TGTGCCAGCAGTGTTTCCCCCCCGACCCTCCACTTT
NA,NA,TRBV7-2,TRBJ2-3,CASSLWQGTDTQYF,TGTGCCAGCAGCTTATGGCAGGGAACAGATACGCAGTATTTT
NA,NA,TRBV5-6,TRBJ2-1,CASSFGQRGRLEIF,TGTGCCAGCAGCTTTGGTCAGAGGGGACGGTTGGAGATCTTC
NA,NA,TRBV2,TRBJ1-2,CASSDGQLFLYGYTF,TGTGCCAGCAGTGACGGGCAGCTTTTCTTGTATGGCTACACCTTC
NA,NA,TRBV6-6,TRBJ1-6,CASSPPGAFSPLHF,TGTGCCAGCAGCCCTCCAGGGGCGTTCTCACCCCTCCACTTT
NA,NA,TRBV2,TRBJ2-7,CASSRLGELSYEQYF,TGTGCCAGCAGTAGGTTGGGGGAGCTATCCTACGAGCAGTACTTC
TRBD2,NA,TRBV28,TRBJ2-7,CASTYQLGLAGVDEQYF,TGTGCCAGCACCTATCAATTGGGACTAGCGGGGGTAGACGAGCAGTACTTC
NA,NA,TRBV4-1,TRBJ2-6,CASSHVHSGANVLTF,TGCGCCAGCAGCCATGTCCACTCTGGGGCCAACGTCCTGACTTTC
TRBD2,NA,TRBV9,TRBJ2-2,CASSVGGAGRAGELFF,TGTGCCAGCAGCGTCGGAGGGGCAGGGAGGGCCGGGGAGCTGTTTTTT
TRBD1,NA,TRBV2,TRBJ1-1,CASSGQGAWGTEAFF,TGTGCCAGCAGCGGCCAGGGGGCGTGGGGCACTGAAGCTTTCTTT
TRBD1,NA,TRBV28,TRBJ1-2,CASSHGTGVGYTF,TGTGCCAGCAGCCATGGGACAGGGGTTGGCTACACCTTC
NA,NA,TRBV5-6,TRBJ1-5,CASSLAGDSVNQPQHF,TGTGCCAGCAGCTTGGCGGGGGATTCGGTGAATCAGCCCCAGCATTTT
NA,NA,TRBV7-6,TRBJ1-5,CASSFQESQPQHF,TGTGCCAGCAGCTTCCAGGAATCTCAGCCCCAGCATTTT
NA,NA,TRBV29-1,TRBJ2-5,CSVDAGFRETQYF,TGCAGCGTTGATGCAGGGTTTCGGGAGACCCAGTACTTC
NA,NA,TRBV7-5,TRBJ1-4,CARSPRTDHNEKLFF,TGTGCCAGAAGCCCTCGGACAGATCATAATGAAAAACTGTTTTTT
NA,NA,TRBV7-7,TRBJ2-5,CASSLRLLETQYF,TGTGCTAGCAGCTTAAGACTTCTGGAGACCCAGTACTTC
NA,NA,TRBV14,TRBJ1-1,CASSPRATEAFF,TGTGCCAGCAGCCCGCGGGCCACTGAAGCTTTCTTT
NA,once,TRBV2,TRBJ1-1,CASTELISEMNTEAFF,TGTGCCAGCACCGAACTTATTTCCGAGATGAACACTGAAGCTTTCTTT
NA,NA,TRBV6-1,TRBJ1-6,CASGGTGSPLHF,TGTGCCAGCGGGGGGACGGGGTCACCCCTCCACTTT